This entry lists 14 T cell receptor beta chains sequenced from one sample in a study of blood T cell repertoires in COVID-19. Method: immunoSEQ multiplex PCR; TCRdb's copy keeps in-frame clones and lacks some. Among about 100,000 clones, about 83% were seen once, and the ten largest hold more than 9%. The sequenced sample was peripheral blood. The receptor set was obtained from a man aged 40-49 years with active or convalescent COVID-19.

V gene TRBV25-1 combines with J gene TRBJ1-1, with D tentatively TRBD1 (6 bases). This CDR3 has 15 amino acids. The ends were cut back, 3 bases at V and 1 base at J, with 12 bases in the middle. Germline V gives CDR1 MGHDK, CDR2 SYGVNS. CDR3 loop: CASSDKGRGNTEAFF. CDR3 coding DNA: TGTGCCAGCAGTGACAAGGGCAGGGGGAACACTGAAGCTTTCTTT. The full variable domain, rest sourced from reference TRBV25-1 and TRBJ1-1, is EADIYQTPRYLVIGTGKKITLECSQTMGHDKMYWYQQDPGMELHLIHYSYGVNSTEKGDLSSESTVSRIRTEHFPLTLESARPSHTSQYLCASSDKGRGNTEAFFGQGTRLTVV.

This clone was seen a single time. This chain links TRBV7-2 with TRBJ1-2; D gene unclear. V lost 1 base, J lost 3 bases, and 12 bases lay in between. The CDR3 totals 15 residues. From germline, CDR1 is SGHTA and CDR2 FQGNSA. CDR3 region: CASSLDFRDHYGYTF. Here the CDR3 DNA reads TGTGCCAGCAGCTTAGATTTTCGGGATCACTATGGCTACACCTTC.

The chain employs TRBV5-1 and TRBJ2-5; D remains ambiguous. The germline V and J ends were trimmed by 0 bases and 1 base, with 10 bases remaining between them. The CDR3 sequence is 15 residues long. Germline lookup yields CDR1 SGHRS and CDR2 YFSETQ. Here the CDR3 reads CASSLGAASQETQYF. The CDR3 DNA is TGCGCCAGCAGCTTGGGGGCAGCCAGCCAAGAGACCCAGTACTTC.

The chain joins TRBV7-3 to TRBJ1-1; D remains ambiguous. V gave up 3 bases and J gave up 2 bases, with 7 bases separating them. CDR1 is SGHTA, CDR2 FQGTGA, per germline. This CDR3 is built from 13 residues. The CDR3 loop reads CASSLAPNTEAFF. The CDR3 DNA reads as TGTGCCAGCAGCTTGGCTCCTAACACTGAAGCTTTCTTT.

CDR3 in amino acids: CAISERGGEQYF. The CDR3 bases are TGTGCCATCAGTGAGAGGGGGGGCGAGCAGTACTTC. The chain links TRBV10-3 to TRBJ2-7, with D possibly TRBD2 on 7 matching bases. The V end was cut by 2 bases, the J end by 6 bases, with 8 bases between. Per the germline V gene, CDR1 is ENHRY and CDR2 is SYGVKD. The CDR3 consists of 12 residues.

The chain carries TRBV6-5 and TRBJ2-7, with a tentative D call TRBD2 (5 bases). CDR1 is MNHEY and CDR2 is SVGAGI in the germline V gene. Trimming pared 5 bases from V and 6 bases from J, leaving 14 bases between. The CDR3 runs 13 residues. The CDR3 here is CASSSDPRGEQYF. For the CDR3, the DNA is TGTGCCAGCAGTAGCGACCCTCGGGGCGAGCAGTACTTC.

V usage is TRBV5-4 and J usage is TRBJ2-5; 15 bases match TRBD2. The germline V gene has CDR1 SGHNT and CDR2 YYREEE (reference sequence). Trimming removed 3 bases from V and 2 bases from J; junction bases left unmatched: 8. This CDR3 comprises 18 residues. The CDR3 DNA follows: TGTGCCAGCAGCTCGAAAGGGACTAGCGGGGGGTTACAAGAGACCCAGTACTTC. This codes for CASSSKGTSGGLQETQYF.

The rearrangement links TRBV5-1 to TRBJ1-4; 7 bases fit TRBD1. The junction had 4 bases not matched to a gene; V was cut back by 4 bases and J by 4 bases. Germline V CDR1 and CDR2: SGHRS, YFSETQ. This CDR3 comprises 14 residues. Here the CDR3 reads CASSPQGINEKLFF. The CDR3, as DNA: TGCGCCAGCAGCCCACAGGGGATTAATGAAAAACTGTTTTTT.

The chain links TRBV30 to TRBJ2-3; D is perhaps TRBD2 (5 bases). The CDR3 spans 17 residues. Trimming pared 0 bases from V and 3 bases from J, leaving 19 bases between. Germline V gene lookup returns CDR1 GTSNPN and CDR2 SVGIG (reference sequence). CDR3 amino acids: CAWSVALNLDWTDTQYF. CDR3 in DNA: TGTGCCTGGAGTGTAGCGCTTAATTTGGACTGGACAGATACGCAGTATTTT.

This chain uses TRBV6-1 with TRBJ2-1; 8 nucleotides line up with TRBD2. In germline, CDR1 is MNHNS, CDR2 SASEGT. The CDR3 spans 16 residues. The ends lost 0 bases at V and 8 bases at J; junction bases unmatched: 9. CDR3 region: CASSEALGTRYYEQFF. CDR3 DNA: TGTGCCAGCAGTGAAGCGCTTGGGACTAGGTATTATGAGCAGTTCTTC.

The chain carries TRBV12-2 and TRBJ2-7; the table gives TRBD2 as D, unverified against the DNA. TRBV12-2 is flagged as a pseudogene. This CDR3 has 14 amino acids. The CDR3 spells CASRLDVGGYEQYF. CDR3 coding DNA: TGTGCAAGTCGCTTAGACGTGGGGGGCTACGAGCAGTACTTC.

The chain employs TRBV23-1 and TRBJ1-5; no clear D. TRBV23-1 belongs to the ORF category, with a function that is uncertain. The V end lost 1 base, the J end lost 0 bases, and 13 bases lay between the germline ends. This CDR3 contains 17 residues. Here the CDR3 reads CASSQFERKYSNQPQHF. CDR3 nucleotides: TGCGCCAGCAGTCAATTTGAGCGGAAATATAGCAATCAGCCCCAGCATTTT.

The chain is built from TRBV15 and TRBJ2-7; weak D call: TRBD2 (7 bases). Germline V gene lookup returns CDR1 LNHNV and CDR2 YYDKDF (reference sequence). V gave up 5 bases and J gave up 2 bases, with 16 bases separating them. The CDR3 loop spans 15 amino acids. The CDR3 sequence is CATSEGGTVPYEQYF. The CDR3 bases are TGTGCCACCAGCGAGGGGGGGACGGTCCCCTACGAGCAGTACTTC.

This chain uses TRBV7-2 with TRBJ1-4; 9 bases line up with TRBD1. Germline V CDR1 and CDR2: SGHTA, FQGNSA. V lost 4 bases, J lost 8 bases, and 8 bases stayed unmatched. CDR3 length equals 15 residues. DNA for the CDR3: TGTGCCAGCAGCTCCCCGGGACAGGGTCGCGAAAAACTGTTTTTT. This translates into CASSSPGQGREKLFF.